Listed below are T cell receptor beta chains from one sample, sequenced in a study of T cell responses to AZD1222 COVID-19 vaccine. The protocol was immunoSEQ multiplex PCR, while the TCRdb copy is restricted to in-frame clones and leaves out a portion. The table lists about 180,000 clones, over 80% of them singletons. This material consisted of peripheral blood, taken 28 days after the second dose of the MenACWY control vaccine. The receptors were sampled from an adult who received the MenACWY meningococcal vaccine as a control. CDR3s include the opening cysteine and the closing phenylalanine or tryptophan. A D gene is named only where the DNA matches it firmly. Clone size is shown for a subset of rows, as once, few, many or a class of expanded clone.

>TRBV10-3|TRBJ1-6|.|.
TGTGCCATCAGTGAGTCGAGGGGGAGCTCCTATAATTCACCCCTCCACTTT
CAISESRGSSYNSPLHF
>TRBV6-4|TRBJ1-3|.|TRBD1
TGTGCCAGCAGTGGACAGGGACAAAACACCATATATTTT
CASSGQGQNTIYF
>TRBV14|TRBJ2-1|few|.
TGTGCCAGCAGCCAAGTGGGCGCAAATGAGCAGTTCTTC
CASSQVGANEQFF
>TRBV11-1|TRBJ2-1|once|TRBD1
TGTGCCAGCAGCTTAGTCGGGACAGCAATAAGGGAGCAGTTCTTC
CASSLVGTAIREQFF
>TRBV27|TRBJ1-5|.|.
TGTGCCAGCAGACCGAAGCAGGGCCCTTATCAGCCCCAGCATTTT
CASRPKQGPYQPQHF
>TRBV5-1|TRBJ2-5|.|.
TGCGCCAGCAGCTTGGGGCCGGTCCGAGGAGAGACCCAGTACTTC
CASSLGPVRGETQYF
>TRBV19|TRBJ2-2|.|TRBD2
TGTGCCAGTAGTATCCCTAGCGGCTTCACCGGGGAGCTGTTTTTT
CASSIPSGFTGELFF
>TRBV3-1/TRBV3-2|TRBJ2-3|.|TRBD2
TGTGCCAGCAGCCAATACGGGACTAGCGGGGGGATCACAGATACGCAGTATTTT
CASSQYGTSGGITDTQYF
>TRBV3-1/TRBV3-2|TRBJ1-2|.|.
TGTGCCAGCAGCCAAGCCACAACCCAGGGAGGCTACACCTTC
CASSQATTQGGYTF
>TRBV5-5|TRBJ1-1|.|.
TGTGCCAGCAGCTTGAGAGGTGGGATCACTGAAGCTTTCTTT
CASSLRGGITEAFF
>TRBV11-3|TRBJ1-1|.|.
TGTGCCAGCAGCTTGGGAGGGGCGGCTGAAGCTTTCTTT
CASSLGGAAEAFF
>TRBV19|TRBJ1-2|.|TRBD1
TGTGCCAGTATCCCGGACAGGGTCGCCAACTATGGCTACACCTTC
CASIPDRVANYGYTF
>TRBV4-1|TRBJ1-6|.|TRBD1
TGCGCCAGCAGCCAAGAAGGGACAGGGGGCGAATCACCCCTCCACTTT
CASSQEGTGGESPLHF
>TRBV2|TRBJ2-5|once|TRBD2
TGTGCCAGCAGTAGAGCGGGGGCGCGAGAGACCCAGTACTTC
CASSRAGARETQYF
>TRBV6-2/TRBV6-3|TRBJ1-2|.|TRBD1
TGTGCCAGCAGTTCGCCAGGGGGCGCAGTCTATGGCTACACCTTC
CASSSPGGAVYGYTF
>TRBV3-1/TRBV3-2|TRBJ2-5|.|TRBD2
TGTGCCAGCCTCCGAGCGGGGTCCTCGGGAGAGACCCAGTACTTC
CASLRAGSSGETQYF
>TRBV5-1|TRBJ1-5|.|TRBD1
TGCGCCAGCAGCTGGGGGGACAGGGGGAATCAGCCCCAGCATTTT
CASSWGDRGNQPQHF
>TRBV30|TRBJ2-3|.|TRBD2
TGTGCCTCAAACGCGGGGGGGAGCACAGATACGCAGTATTTT
CASNAGGSTDTQYF
>TRBV7-9|TRBJ1-3|.|.
TGTGCCAGCAGTCTCGATCACTCTGGAAACACCATATATTTT
CASSLDHSGNTIYF
>TRBV30|TRBJ2-3|.|.
TGTGCCTGGTTGCGAGGTGGGGGGGCACTCTCTGATACGCAGTATTTT
CAWLRGGGALSDTQYF
>TRBV5-1|TRBJ1-2|.|.
TGCGCCAGCAGCTCGTCAGACTTCTTATATGGCTACACCTTC
CASSSSDFLYGYTF
>TRBV19|TRBJ1-2|.|TRBD1
TGTGCCAGCCGGACAGGGGGCTACTATGGCTACACCTTC
CASRTGGYYGYTF
>TRBV5-1|TRBJ2-2|.|TRBD1
TGCGCCAGCAGCTTGGATGTGACAGGGTCCGGGGAGCTGTTTTTT
CASSLDVTGSGELFF
>TRBV5-1|TRBJ2-3|.|.
TGCGCCAGCAGCTGGGACTTAGGCACGCAGTATTTT
CASSWDLGTQYF
>TRBV12-3/TRBV12-4|TRBJ1-6|.|.
TGTGCCAGCAGTTCAGGCGGTAATTCACCCCTCCACTTT
CASSSGGNSPLHF
>TRBV7-2|TRBJ2-3|.|.
TGTGCCAGCAGCTCCTCGGCGTTCCTGTACACAGATACGCAGTATTTT
CASSSSAFLYTDTQYF
>TRBV5-1|TRBJ2-3|.|TRBD1
TGCGCCAGCGGGACAGGGGTGAGAGGGGATACGCAGTATTTT
CASGTGVRGDTQYF
>TRBV19|TRBJ2-1|.|.
TGTGCCAGTAGTATTGGCGGGGGCAGGAATGAGCAGTTCTTC
CASSIGGGRNEQFF
>TRBV19|TRBJ1-1|.|.
TGTGCCAGCACCCGCCTCGGGAACACTGAAGCTTTCTTT
CASTRLGNTEAFF
>TRBV2|TRBJ1-1|once|.
TGTGCCAGCAGTGAAAATTTCGGGGGCCAGGAGACTTTCTTT
CASSENFGGQETFF
>TRBV18|TRBJ2-7|.|.
TGTGCCAGCTCACCACCAGACAGTTCCTACGAGCAGTACTTC
CASSPPDSSYEQYF
>TRBV2|TRBJ2-3|.|TRBD2
TGTGCCAGCAGTGAAGACGGGACTAACCCCAGCACAGATACGCAGTATTTT
CASSEDGTNPSTDTQYF
>TRBV5-6|TRBJ2-3|.|.
TGTGCCAGCAGTTTAGGTACCCAGACAGATACGCAGTATTTT
CASSLGTQTDTQYF
>TRBV27|TRBJ1-5|few|TRBD1
TGTGCCAGCAGTTTATCCGTCAGGGGGCGAGGTCAGCCCCAGCATTTT
CASSLSVRGRGQPQHF
>TRBV5-6|TRBJ1-1|.|.
TGTGCCAGCAGCTTGTTCGGGTTCGGGAACACTGAAGCTTTCTTT
CASSLFGFGNTEAFF
>TRBV23-1|TRBJ2-7|once|TRBD1
TGCGCCAGCAGTCGGTTTACAGGGGGCTCCTACGAGCAGTACTTC
CASSRFTGGSYEQYF
>TRBV2|TRBJ1-6|.|.
TGTGCCAGCACCTCTACCTCGGGGGCACCCCTCCACTTT
CASTSTSGAPLHF
>TRBV30|TRBJ2-1|once|.
TGTGCCTGGAGTGTTGTCCACAATGAGCAGTTCTTC
CAWSVVHNEQFF
>TRBV30|TRBJ1-3|.|TRBD1
TGTGCCTGGACCCGGACAGGGATTGGAAACACCATATATTTT
CAWTRTGIGNTIYF
>TRBV6-6|TRBJ2-5|once|.
TGTGCCAGCAGTCGAAGCCCGTCGGACCGTCGAGAGACCCAGTACTTC
CASSRSPSDRRETQYF
>TRBV19|TRBJ2-2|.|.
TGTGCCAGTAGCCAACAGGCCCCCACCGGGGAGCTGTTTTTT
CASSQQAPTGELFF
>TRBV30|TRBJ2-1|.|TRBD2
TGTGCCTGGAGTGGTGGGGGGGCCTACAATGAGCAGTTCTTC
CAWSGGGAYNEQFF
>TRBV27|TRBJ1-6|.|TRBD1
TGTGCCAGCAGTTCCAAGGACAGGGAGTGGTCACCCCTCCACTTT
CASSSKDREWSPLHF
>TRBV6-6|TRBJ2-7|.|.
TGTGCCAGCAGTTACTCCCTCGGGACAACCTACGAGCAGTACTTC
CASSYSLGTTYEQYF
>TRBV6-2/TRBV6-3|TRBJ1-6|few|TRBD1
TGTGCCAGCAGCCCGGGACAGAATTCACCCCTCCACTTT
CASSPGQNSPLHF
>TRBV15|TRBJ1-2|.|.
TGTGCCACCAGCATTGAAGTTGCCGACTATGGCTACACCTTC
CATSIEVADYGYTF